One and the same sample provided the 30 T cell receptor beta chains below, sequenced in a study of cytomegalovirus exposure and HLA in healthy donors. The PCR contained 60 Vbeta and 13 Jbeta primers. The repertoire was sequenced with immunoSEQ multiplex PCR; TCRdb's copy has only in-frame clones and lacks some. Altogether around 150,000 clones are present, around 79% being singletons, with the ten largest covering roughly 6%. Input material: PBMCs. The receptors shown here come from a man aged 50 to 59 in good health and CMV-seropositive.

This clone is a singleton in its sample. This chain uses TRBV1 with TRBJ2-5; no check of the table's D call, TRBD1, against the DNA was made. TRBV1 is flagged as a pseudogene. The CDR3 runs to 14 residues. CDR3 sequence reads: CTRARDIFQETQYF. CDR3 DNA sequence: TGCACCAGGGCCCGGGACATCTTTCAAGAGACCCAGTACTTC.

This clone turned up a few times. The V call is TRBV2, the J call TRBJ1-4; TRBD1 matches 9 bases. Losses at the gene ends were 5 bases for V and 8 bases for J; bases not matched to a gene: 6. Germline assignment: CDR1 SNHLY and CDR2 FYNNEI. CDR3 size: 14 residues. CDR3 in amino acids: CASSPGTGLEKLFF. CDR3 nucleotides: TGTGCCAGCAGTCCCGGGACAGGGCTAGAAAAACTGTTTTTT. The whole variable domain, filled in from reference TRBV2 and TRBJ1-4, reads EPEVTQTPSHQVTQMGQEVILRCVPISNHLYFYWYRQILGQKVEFLVSFYNNEISEKSEIFDDQFSVERPDGSNFTLKIRSTKLEDSAMYFCASSPGTGLEKLFFGSGTQLSVL.

This sequence joins TRBV6-5 and TRBJ2-3; no clear D gene. Deletions cut 6 bases from V and 1 base from J, with 14 bases between. Germline-derived CDR1 and CDR2 are MNHEY and SVGAGI. The CDR3 is 15 amino acids. CDR3 loop: CASSPSLEGTDTQYF. The CDR3 DNA follows: TGTGCCAGCAGCCCTAGTTTAGAGGGCACAGATACGCAGTATTTT.

The chain is built from TRBV7-9 and TRBJ1-5, with a tentative D call TRBD1 (6 bases). Trimming removed 5 bases at V and 7 bases at J, with 9 bases between. Germline CDR1 and CDR2: SEHNR and FQNEAQ (reference sequence). This CDR3 has 12 amino acids. The CDR3 is CASSPGDQPQHF. As DNA, the CDR3 is TGTGCCAGCAGCCCAGGGGACCAGCCCCAGCATTTT.

DNA for the CDR3: TGTGCCAGCAATATTAACAGTTTGGGTTCACCCCTCCACTTT. Amino acid sequence: CASNINSLGSPLHF. The rearrangement links TRBV6-1 to TRBJ1-6, with no clear D. This CDR3 contains 14 residues. Germline values: CDR1 MNHNS, CDR2 SASEGT. V dropped 7 bases and J dropped 9 bases, with 16 bases sitting between them.

The table lists this clone with a few counts. The junction differs from germline at one of its ends, possibly a read error. The chain couples TRBV10-3 to TRBJ2-5; D uncertain. Gene TRBJ2-7 matches the end of the DNA better, so the J call may be wrong. Germline loops: CDR1 ENHRY, CDR2 SYGVKD. The CDR3 loop spans 16 amino acids. The CDR3 DNA sequence: TGTGCCATCAGTGAGTCGCGGCTGCGTTCCTCCCACGAGCAGTACTTC. It codes for CAISESRLRSSHEQYF.

The chain couples TRBV30 to TRBJ1-2; D is ambiguous. V lost 4 bases and J 0 bases, leaving 12 bases between the germline ends. Germline CDR1 GTSNPN, CDR2 SVGIG (reference sequence). This CDR3 has 14 residues. CDR3 loop: CAWTDSTANYGYTF. The CDR3 DNA follows: TGTGCCTGGACTGATTCCACAGCTAACTATGGCTACACCTTC. Drawing the rest from reference TRBV30 and TRBJ1-2, the complete variable domain is SQTIHQWPATLVQPVGSPLSLECTVEGTSNPNLYWYRQAAGRGLQLLFYSVGIGQISSEVPQNLSASRPQDRQFILSSKKLLLSDSGFYLCAWTDSTANYGYTFGSGTRLTVV.

Details on this clone: The junction differs from germline at one of its ends, possibly a read error. This chain joins TRBV10-2 and TRBJ2-1, with 10 bases matching TRBD2. Looked up from germline, CDR1 is WSHSY and CDR2 is SAAADI. This CDR3 contains 11 residues. The CDR3 protein is CASRGASGRLF. In DNA, the CDR3 is TGCGCCAGCAGAGGGGCTAGCGGGAGACTCTTC.

This clone was recorded only once. The V gene is TRBV29-1, the J gene TRBJ1-4, with D possibly matching TRBD1 (5 bases). Trimming took off 1 base at V and 6 bases at J, with 9 bases between the two ends. The CDR3 has 13 residues. The germline CDR1 and CDR2 sequences are SQVTM and ANQGSEA. CDR3 nucleotides: TGCAGCGTTGAAGTCCAGGGCGATGAAAAACTGTTTTTT. This encodes CSVEVQGDEKLFF.

CDR3 amino acids: CASSSPTRSLRELFF. For the CDR3, the DNA is TGTGCCAGCAGCTCGCCGACGCGGTCCTTAAGAGAGCTGTTTTTT. The chain combines TRBV7-8 with TRBJ2-2, with D uncertain. CDR3 length equals 15 residues. From germline, CDR1 is SGHVS and CDR2 FQNEAQ. Trimming removed 4 bases from V and 11 bases from J, with 20 bases in between.

The CDR3 here is CASSPGTGVRSYNEQFF. In DNA form, the CDR3 reads TGTGCCAGTAGCCCCGGGACTGGGGTTCGCTCCTACAATGAGCAGTTCTTC. V usage is TRBV19 and J usage is TRBJ2-1, with D perhaps TRBD2 (6 bases). Trimming stripped 6 bases from V and 0 bases from J, with 18 bases between. The germline V gene has CDR1 LNHDA and CDR2 SQIVND (reference sequence). The CDR3 consists of 17 residues.

The chain employs TRBV27 and TRBJ2-3; 7 nucleotides match TRBD2. The length of the CDR3 is 14 residues. CDR1 is MNHEY, CDR2 SMNVEV, per germline (reference sequence). V was pared by 6 bases and J by 5 bases, with 8 bases of the junction left unmatched. CDR3: CASRASGTGDTQYF. CDR3 bases: TGTGCCAGCAGAGCTAGCGGAACGGGAGATACGCAGTATTTT.

The chain joins TRBV6-5 to TRBJ2-1; unclear D gene. V was cut by 5 bases and J by 8 bases, with 13 bases left in between. This CDR3 contains 13 residues. Germline V gene sequence: CDR1 MNHEY, CDR2 SVGAGI. Written as DNA, the CDR3 is TGTGCCAGCAGTGATCCTGACTGGGATGAGCAGTTCTTC. Translated, it gives CASSDPDWDEQFF.

The V call is TRBV7-9, the J call TRBJ2-5; D gene uncertain. Between the trimmed V and J ends, which lost 5 bases and 5 bases, there was a span of 21 bases. The germline gives CDR1 SEHNR, CDR2 FQNEAQ (reference sequence). There are 16 residues in the CDR3. The CDR3 protein is CASSPLVSAKAETQYF. The CDR3 bases are TGTGCCAGCAGCCCCCTAGTGTCAGCGAAAGCGGAGACCCAGTACTTC.

The chain employs TRBV7-3 and TRBJ2-1; 9 nucleotides match TRBD1. Trimming at V came to 3 bases and at J to 6 bases, leaving 6 bases not matched to a gene. Germline-derived CDR1 and CDR2 are SGHTA and FQGTGA. This CDR3 comprises 15 residues. The CDR3 protein is CASSLGTGYGNEQFF. The CDR3 bases are TGTGCCAGCAGCTTGGGGACAGGGTATGGCAATGAGCAGTTCTTC.

V usage is TRBV19 and J usage is TRBJ2-6, with 7 bases lining up with TRBD2. The V gene's germline CDR1 is LNHDA and CDR2 SQIVND (reference sequence). The CDR3 covers 14 residues. Trimming took 10 bases from V and 2 from J; bases not matched to a gene: 5. CDR3 sequence reads: CATQGGAGANVLTF. CDR3 DNA: TGTGCCACCCAGGGAGGGGCTGGGGCCAACGTCCTGACTTTC.

The chain has TRBV29-1 and TRBJ1-2; no clear D gene. The germline V gene has CDR1 SQVTM and CDR2 ANQGSEA. The germline V and J ends were trimmed by 4 bases and 4 bases, with 10 bases remaining between them. The CDR3 totals 12 residues. The CDR3 nucleotides read TGCAGCGTTGCCCATCCCATCTATGGCTACACCTTC. Encoded protein: CSVAHPIYGYTF.

The rearrangement joins TRBV19 to TRBJ2-2; TRBD2 is a possible D gene (6 bases). This CDR3 contains 15 residues. V lost 1 base and J 3 bases, leaving 9 bases between the germline ends. Germline lookup yields CDR1 LNHDA and CDR2 SQIVND (reference sequence). The CDR3: CASSIAGDYTGELFF. The CDR3, as DNA: TGTGCCAGTAGTATAGCGGGGGATTACACCGGGGAGCTGTTTTTT.

The sample holds one count of this clone. V and J are TRBV6-4 and TRBJ1-1, with D maybe TRBD1 (5 bases). CDR1 and CDR2 from the germline V gene are MRHNA and SNTAGT. This CDR3 has 15 residues. V lost 0 bases and J 7 bases, leaving 15 bases between the germline ends. The CDR3 coding sequence is TGTGCCAGCAGTGACTCGATTGACAGTAGCCTTGAAGCTTTCTTT. It yields the protein CASSDSIDSSLEAFF.

The chain has TRBV4-1 and TRBJ1-5; D possibly corresponds to TRBD1 (6 bases). The CDR3 has 18 amino acids. Germline lookup yields CDR1 MGHRA and CDR2 YSYEKL. V lost 4 bases to trimming and J lost 4 bases, with 23 bases between them. The CDR3 sequence is CASSLDPPSQGDNQPQHF. The CDR3 nucleotides are TGCGCCAGCAGCCTTGATCCCCCATCACAGGGTGATAATCAGCCCCAGCATTTT.

The table lists this clone with a count of one. The chain recombines TRBV19 with TRBJ2-2; 9 bases line up with TRBD1. The V gene's germline CDR1 is LNHDA and CDR2 SQIVND (reference sequence). V gave up 10 bases and J gave up 0 bases; unmatched junction bases: 6. CDR3 size: 15 residues. CDR3 nucleotide sequence: TGTGCCACCACAGGGGGCAAGGCGAACACCGGGGAGCTGTTTTTT. This translates into CATTGGKANTGELFF.

This clone was detected a few times. V gene TRBV6-1 combines with J gene TRBJ2-7; perhaps TRBD1 as D (5 bases). The CDR3 sequence is 13 residues long. Trimming stripped 6 bases from V and 3 bases from J, with 12 bases between. Per germline, CDR1 MNHNS and CDR2 SASEGT. The CDR3 DNA follows: TGTGCCAGCAGAAGGGGCGCCAACTACGAGCAGTACTTC. Protein product: CASRRGANYEQYF.

This clone was observed a handful of times. As DNA, the CDR3 is TGTGCCAGCGGACAGGAGTATGGGTACACTGAAGCTTTCTTT. Translated, it gives CASGQEYGYTEAFF. This rearrangement joins TRBV28 to TRBJ1-1; 7 bases are shared with TRBD1. Looked up from germline, CDR1 is MDHEN and CDR2 is SYDVKM. The CDR3 is made up of 14 amino acids. V was pared by 8 bases and J by 3 bases, with 9 bases of the junction left unmatched.

The DNA for the CDR3 is TGCGCCAGCAGCTCCCTCACAGATACGCAGTATTTT. Amino acid sequence: CASSSLTDTQYF. This chain joins TRBV5-1 and TRBJ2-3; D is undetermined. V was shortened by 3 bases and J by 2 bases, with 4 bases between the two germline ends. Germline V gene data show CDR1 as SGHRS and CDR2 as YFSETQ. The CDR3 loop spans 12 amino acids.

The CDR3, as DNA: TGTGCCAGCAGCAAAGGACTAGCGGTGTACGAGCAGTACTTC. Translated: CASSKGLAVYEQYF. This chain connects TRBV5-6 to TRBJ2-7, with 10 bases that match TRBD2. The CDR3 is 14 amino acids. Germline CDR1 is SGHDT and CDR2 is YYEEEE. The V and J ends lost 4 bases and 4 bases, in that order; junction bases with no gene match: 5.

This chain connects TRBV5-1 to TRBJ2-1, with TRBD1 identical over 9 bases. J gave up 6 bases and V 4 bases, and 8 bases lay outside the gene matches. Germline loops: CDR1 SGHRS, CDR2 YFSETQ. The CDR3 loop spans 15 amino acids. The CDR3 DNA sequence: TGCGCCAGCAGCGTCGCCGGGACAGGGACCAATGAGCAGTTCTTC. Its protein is CASSVAGTGTNEQFF.

This clone was picked up one time. The V and J genes are TRBV19 and TRBJ2-7; 11 bases fit TRBD2. The J segment lost 8 bases and the V segment lost 5 bases, leaving 8 bases of the junction unmatched. The CDR3 totals 14 residues. CDR1 LNHDA and CDR2 SQIVND come from the germline V gene (reference sequence). The CDR3 is CASSLAGGLGKQYF. CDR3 in DNA: TGTGCCAGTAGTCTAGCGGGAGGCCTTGGTAAGCAGTACTTC.

This chain joins TRBV5-1 and TRBJ2-7; 7 bases are a match to TRBD1. Germline V gives CDR1 SGHRS, CDR2 YFSETQ. The ends lost 4 bases at V and 1 base at J; junction bases unmatched: 11. The CDR3 is 16 amino acids. For the CDR3, the DNA is TGCGCCAGCAGCCTTGGACCGACAGGGCCTTCCTACGAGCAGTACTTC. Encoded protein: CASSLGPTGPSYEQYF.

This chain joins TRBV6-1 and TRBJ2-7; 9 positions match TRBD1. Trimming cost V 7 bases and J 3 bases; bases outside gene matches: 7. This CDR3 has 14 residues. The V gene's germline CDR1 is MNHNS and CDR2 SASEGT. The CDR3 DNA is TGTGCCAGCATCGCCGGGACAGGGCTCTACGAGCAGTACTTC. This encodes CASIAGTGLYEQYF.

The chain carries TRBV5-4 and TRBJ2-5, with a tentative D call TRBD1 (5 bases). CDR1 SGHNT and CDR2 YYREEE come from the germline V gene (reference sequence). The ends were cut back, 0 bases at V and 3 bases at J, with 9 bases in the middle. The CDR3 is 14 residues long. The CDR3 region is CASSLEAGKETQYF. Here the CDR3 DNA reads TGTGCCAGCAGCTTGGAAGCAGGGAAAGAGACCCAGTACTTC.